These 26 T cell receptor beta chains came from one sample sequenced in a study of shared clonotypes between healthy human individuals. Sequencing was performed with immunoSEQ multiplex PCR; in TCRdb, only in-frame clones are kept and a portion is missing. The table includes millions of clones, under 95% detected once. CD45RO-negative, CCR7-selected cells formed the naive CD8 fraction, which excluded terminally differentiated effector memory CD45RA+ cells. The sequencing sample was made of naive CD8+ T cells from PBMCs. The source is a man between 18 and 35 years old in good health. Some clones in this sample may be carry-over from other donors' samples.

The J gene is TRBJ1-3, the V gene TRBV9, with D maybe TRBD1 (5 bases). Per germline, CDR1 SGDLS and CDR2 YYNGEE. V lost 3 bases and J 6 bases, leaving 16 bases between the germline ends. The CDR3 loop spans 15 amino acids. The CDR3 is CASSDYQGNENTIYF. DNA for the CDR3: TGTGCCAGCAGCGATTACCAGGGAAACGAAAACACCATATATTTT.

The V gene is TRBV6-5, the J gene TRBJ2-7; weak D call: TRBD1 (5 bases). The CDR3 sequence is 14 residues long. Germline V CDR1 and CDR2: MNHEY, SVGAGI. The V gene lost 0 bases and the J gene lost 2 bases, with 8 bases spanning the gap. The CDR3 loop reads CASSYSLQAYEQYF. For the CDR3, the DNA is TGTGCCAGCAGTTACTCGTTACAGGCCTACGAGCAGTACTTC.

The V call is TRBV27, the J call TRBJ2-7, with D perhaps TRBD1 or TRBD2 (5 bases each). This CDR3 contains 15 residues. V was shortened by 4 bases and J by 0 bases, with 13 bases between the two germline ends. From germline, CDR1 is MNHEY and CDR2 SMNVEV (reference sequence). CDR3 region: CASSYRGTSSYEQYF. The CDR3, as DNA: TGTGCCAGCAGTTACCGAGGGACGAGCTCCTACGAGCAGTACTTC.

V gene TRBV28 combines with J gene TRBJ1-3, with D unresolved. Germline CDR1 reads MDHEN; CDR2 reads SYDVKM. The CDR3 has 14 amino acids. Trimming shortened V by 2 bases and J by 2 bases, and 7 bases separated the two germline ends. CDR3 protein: CASSLKITGNTIYF. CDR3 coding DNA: TGTGCCAGCAGTTTAAAAATTACTGGAAACACCATATATTTT.

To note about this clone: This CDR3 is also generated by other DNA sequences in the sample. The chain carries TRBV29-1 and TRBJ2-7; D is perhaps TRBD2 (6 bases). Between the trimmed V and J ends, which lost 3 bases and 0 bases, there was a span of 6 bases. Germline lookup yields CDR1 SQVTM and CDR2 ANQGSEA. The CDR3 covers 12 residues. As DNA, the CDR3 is TGCAGCGTTGAGGAGGGCTCCTACGAGCAGTACTTC. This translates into CSVEEGSYEQYF.

The CDR3 DNA reads as TGTGCCAGCAGCCCCCCCCGAGGGAGGGGAGAGACCCAGTACTTC. Its protein product is CASSPPRGRGETQYF. V usage is TRBV7-9 and J usage is TRBJ2-5; TRBD2 matches 7 bases. Germline values: CDR1 SEHNR, CDR2 FQNEAQ (reference sequence). The CDR3 length is 15 residues. Trimming at V came to 5 bases and at J to 4 bases, leaving 10 bases not matched to a gene.

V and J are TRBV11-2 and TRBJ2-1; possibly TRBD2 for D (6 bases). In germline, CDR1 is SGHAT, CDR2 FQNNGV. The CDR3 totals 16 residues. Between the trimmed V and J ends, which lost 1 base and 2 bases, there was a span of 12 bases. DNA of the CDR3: TGTGCCAGCAGCTTAGGTTTGACTAGGGCCTACAATGAGCAGTTCTTC. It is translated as CASSLGLTRAYNEQFF.

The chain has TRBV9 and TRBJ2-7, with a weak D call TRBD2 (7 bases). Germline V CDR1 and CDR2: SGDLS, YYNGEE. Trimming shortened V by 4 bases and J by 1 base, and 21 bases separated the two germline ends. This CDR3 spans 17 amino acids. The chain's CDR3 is CASSSDGGGEQSYEQYF. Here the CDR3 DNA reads TGTGCCAGCAGCTCCGATGGGGGGGGCGAGCAGTCCTACGAGCAGTACTTC.

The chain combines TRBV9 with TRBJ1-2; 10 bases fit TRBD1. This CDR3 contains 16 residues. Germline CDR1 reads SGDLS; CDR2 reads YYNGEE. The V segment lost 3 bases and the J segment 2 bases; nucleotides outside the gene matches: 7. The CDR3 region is CASSAEGQGRNYGYTF. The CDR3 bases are TGTGCCAGCAGCGCCGAGGGACAGGGGAGAAACTATGGCTACACCTTC.

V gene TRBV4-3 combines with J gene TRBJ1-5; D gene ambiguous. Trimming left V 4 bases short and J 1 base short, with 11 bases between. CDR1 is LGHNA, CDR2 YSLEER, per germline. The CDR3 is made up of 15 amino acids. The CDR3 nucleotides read TGCGCCAGCAGCCCGGTTTTTGGCAGCAATCAGCCCCAGCATTTT. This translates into CASSPVFGSNQPQHF.

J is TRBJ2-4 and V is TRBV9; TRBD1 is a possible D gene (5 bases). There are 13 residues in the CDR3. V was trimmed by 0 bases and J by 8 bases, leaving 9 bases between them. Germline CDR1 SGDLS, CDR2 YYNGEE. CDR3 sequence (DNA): TGTGCCAGCAGCGTAGAGGGGCTACACATTCAGTACTTC. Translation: CASSVEGLHIQYF.

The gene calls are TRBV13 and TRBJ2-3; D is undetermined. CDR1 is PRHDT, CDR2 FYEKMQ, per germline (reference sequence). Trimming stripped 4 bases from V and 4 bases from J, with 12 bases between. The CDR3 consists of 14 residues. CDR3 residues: CASSSANPPDTQYF. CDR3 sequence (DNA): TGTGCCAGCAGCTCCGCTAATCCCCCAGATACGCAGTATTTT.

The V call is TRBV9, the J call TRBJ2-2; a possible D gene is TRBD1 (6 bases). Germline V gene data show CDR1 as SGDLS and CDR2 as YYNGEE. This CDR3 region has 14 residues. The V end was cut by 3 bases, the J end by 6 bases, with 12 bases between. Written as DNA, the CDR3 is TGTGCCAGCAGCGGGATGCAGGGGCCCGGGGAGCTGTTTTTT. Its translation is CASSGMQGPGELFF.

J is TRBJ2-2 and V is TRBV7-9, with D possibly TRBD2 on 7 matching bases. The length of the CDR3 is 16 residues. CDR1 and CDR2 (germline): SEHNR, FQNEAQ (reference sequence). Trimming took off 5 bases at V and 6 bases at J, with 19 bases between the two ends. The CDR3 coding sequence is TGTGCCAGCAGCGACCATTGGGGGGGCGCTCCCGGGGAGCTGTTTTTT. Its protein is CASSDHWGGAPGELFF.

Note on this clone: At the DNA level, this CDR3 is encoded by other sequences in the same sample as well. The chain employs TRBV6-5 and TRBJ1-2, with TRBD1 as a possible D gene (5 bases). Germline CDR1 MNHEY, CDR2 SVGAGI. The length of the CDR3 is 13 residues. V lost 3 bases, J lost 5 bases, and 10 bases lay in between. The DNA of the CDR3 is TGTGCCAGCAGTTATCAAACAGGATATGGCTACACCTTC. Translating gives CASSYQTGYGYTF.

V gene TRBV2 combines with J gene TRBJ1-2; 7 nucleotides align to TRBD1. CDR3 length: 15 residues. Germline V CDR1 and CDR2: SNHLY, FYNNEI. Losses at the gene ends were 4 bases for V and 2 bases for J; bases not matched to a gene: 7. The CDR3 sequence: CASSVRDSFNYGYTF. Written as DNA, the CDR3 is TGTGCCAGCAGTGTTAGGGACAGCTTCAACTATGGCTACACCTTC. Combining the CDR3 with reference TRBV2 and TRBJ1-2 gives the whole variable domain EPEVTQTPSHQVTQMGQEVILRCVPISNHLYFYWYRQILGQKVEFLVSFYNNEISEKSEIFDDQFSVERPDGSNFTLKIRSTKLEDSAMYFCASSVRDSFNYGYTFGSGTRLTVV.

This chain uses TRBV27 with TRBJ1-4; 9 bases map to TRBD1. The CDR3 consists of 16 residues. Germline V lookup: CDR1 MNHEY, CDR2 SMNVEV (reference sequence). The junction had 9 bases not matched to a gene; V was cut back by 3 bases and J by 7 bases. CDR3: CASSFGLGQGREKLFF. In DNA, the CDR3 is TGTGCCAGCAGTTTCGGCTTGGGACAGGGCCGTGAAAAACTGTTTTTT.

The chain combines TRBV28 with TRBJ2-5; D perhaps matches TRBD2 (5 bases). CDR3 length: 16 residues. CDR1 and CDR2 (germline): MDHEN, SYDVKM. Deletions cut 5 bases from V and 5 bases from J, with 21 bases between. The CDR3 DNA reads TGTGCCAGCAGTCCTCCACGGACTGTGTTAAGGGAGACCCAGTACTTC. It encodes CASSPPRTVLRETQYF.

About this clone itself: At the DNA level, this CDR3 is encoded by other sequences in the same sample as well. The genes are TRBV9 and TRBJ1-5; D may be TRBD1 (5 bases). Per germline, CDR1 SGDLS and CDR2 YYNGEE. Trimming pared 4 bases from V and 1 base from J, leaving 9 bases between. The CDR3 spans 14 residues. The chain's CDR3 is CASSPRGSNQPQHF. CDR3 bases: TGTGCCAGCAGCCCTCGGGGCAGCAATCAGCCCCAGCATTTT. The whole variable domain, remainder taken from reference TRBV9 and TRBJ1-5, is DSGVTQTPKHLITATGQRVTLRCSPRSGDLSVYWYQQSLDQGLQFLIQYYNGEERAKGNILERFSAQQFPDLHSELNLSSLELGDSALYFCASSPRGSNQPQHFGDGTRLSIL.

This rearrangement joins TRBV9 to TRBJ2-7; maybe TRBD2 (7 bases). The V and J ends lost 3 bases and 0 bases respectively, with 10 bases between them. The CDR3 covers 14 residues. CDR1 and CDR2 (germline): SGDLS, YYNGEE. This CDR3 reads CASSEGGGSYEQYF. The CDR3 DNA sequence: TGTGCCAGCAGCGAGGGAGGGGGCTCCTACGAGCAGTACTTC.

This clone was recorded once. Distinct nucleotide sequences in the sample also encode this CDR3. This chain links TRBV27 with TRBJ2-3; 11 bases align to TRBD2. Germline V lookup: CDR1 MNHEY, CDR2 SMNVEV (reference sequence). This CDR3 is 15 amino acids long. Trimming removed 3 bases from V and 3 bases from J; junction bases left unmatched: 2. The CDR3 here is CASSFGTSGTDTQYF. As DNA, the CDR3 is TGTGCCAGCAGTTTTGGGACTAGCGGTACAGATACGCAGTATTTT.

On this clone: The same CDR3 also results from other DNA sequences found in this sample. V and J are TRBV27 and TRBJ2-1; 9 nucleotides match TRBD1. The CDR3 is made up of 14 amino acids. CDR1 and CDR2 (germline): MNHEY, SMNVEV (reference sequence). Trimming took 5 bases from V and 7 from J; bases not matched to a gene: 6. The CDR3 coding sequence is TGTGCCAGCAGTCTCCGACAGGGGGGAAATGAGCAGTTCTTC. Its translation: CASSLRQGGNEQFF.

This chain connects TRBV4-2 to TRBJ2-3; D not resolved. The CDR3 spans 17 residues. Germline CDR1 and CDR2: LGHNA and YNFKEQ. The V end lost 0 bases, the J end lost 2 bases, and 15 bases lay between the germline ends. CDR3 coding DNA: TGTGCCAGCAGCCAAGATATCGGGCTGCTGAACACAGATACGCAGTATTTT. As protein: CASSQDIGLLNTDTQYF.

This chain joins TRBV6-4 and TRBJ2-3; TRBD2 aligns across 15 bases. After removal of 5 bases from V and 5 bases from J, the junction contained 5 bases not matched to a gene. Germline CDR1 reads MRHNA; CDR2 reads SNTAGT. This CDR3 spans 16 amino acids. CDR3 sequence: CASSPGLAGGGDTQYF. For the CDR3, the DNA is TGTGCCAGCAGTCCGGGACTAGCGGGGGGCGGAGATACGCAGTATTTT.

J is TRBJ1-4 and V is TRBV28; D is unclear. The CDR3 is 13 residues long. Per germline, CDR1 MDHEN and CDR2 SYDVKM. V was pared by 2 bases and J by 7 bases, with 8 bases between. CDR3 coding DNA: TGTGCCAGCAGTTTAGCGGCGCGTGAAAAACTGTTTTTT. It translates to CASSLAAREKLFF.

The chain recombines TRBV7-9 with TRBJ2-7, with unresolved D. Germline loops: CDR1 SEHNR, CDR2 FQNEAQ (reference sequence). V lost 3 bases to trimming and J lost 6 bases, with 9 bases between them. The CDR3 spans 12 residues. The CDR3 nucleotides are TGTGCCAGCAGCTTTTACTCGGTCGAGCAGTACTTC. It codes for CASSFYSVEQYF.